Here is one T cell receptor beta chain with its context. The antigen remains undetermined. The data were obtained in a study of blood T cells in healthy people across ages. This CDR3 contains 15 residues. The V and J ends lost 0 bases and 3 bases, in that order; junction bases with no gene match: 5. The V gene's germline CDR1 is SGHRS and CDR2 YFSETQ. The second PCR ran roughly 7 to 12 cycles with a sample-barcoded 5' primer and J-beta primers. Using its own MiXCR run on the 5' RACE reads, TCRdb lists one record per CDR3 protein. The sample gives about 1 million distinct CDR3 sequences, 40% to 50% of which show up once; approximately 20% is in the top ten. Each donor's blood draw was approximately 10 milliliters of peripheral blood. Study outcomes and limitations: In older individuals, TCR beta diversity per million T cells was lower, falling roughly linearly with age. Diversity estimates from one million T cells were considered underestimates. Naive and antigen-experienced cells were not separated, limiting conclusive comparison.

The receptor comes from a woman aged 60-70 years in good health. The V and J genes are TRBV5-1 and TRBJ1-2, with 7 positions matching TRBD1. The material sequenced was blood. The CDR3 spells CASSLETGAYYGYTF. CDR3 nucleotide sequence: TGCGCCAGCAGCTTGGAAACAGGGGCCTACTATGGCTACACCTTC.